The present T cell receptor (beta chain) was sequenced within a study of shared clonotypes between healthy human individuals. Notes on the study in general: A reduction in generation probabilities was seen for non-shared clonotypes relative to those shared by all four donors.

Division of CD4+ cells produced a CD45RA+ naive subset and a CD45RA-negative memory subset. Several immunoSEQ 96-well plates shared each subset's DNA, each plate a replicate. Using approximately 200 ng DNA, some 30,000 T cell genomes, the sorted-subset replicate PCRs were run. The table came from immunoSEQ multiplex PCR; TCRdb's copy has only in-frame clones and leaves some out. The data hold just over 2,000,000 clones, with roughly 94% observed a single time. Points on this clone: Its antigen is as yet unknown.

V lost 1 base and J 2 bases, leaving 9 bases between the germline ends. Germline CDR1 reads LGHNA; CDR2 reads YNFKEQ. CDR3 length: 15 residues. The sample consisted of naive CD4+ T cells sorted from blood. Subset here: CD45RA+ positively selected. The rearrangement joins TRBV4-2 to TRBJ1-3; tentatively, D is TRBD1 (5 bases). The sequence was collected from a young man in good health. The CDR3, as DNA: TGTGCCAGCAGCCAAGCCGGAGGGGCTGGAAACACCATATATTTT. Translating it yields CASSQAGGAGNTIYF.